Presented here are 16 T cell receptor beta chains from one specimen sequenced in a study of PD-1 blockade in classical Hodgkin lymphoma. Here immunoSEQ multiplex PCR was the method, and the copy in TCRdb shows in-frame clones only, minus some. The sample has about 20,000 clones, 84% seen once; the top ten hold approximately 6.3%. Every patient experienced relapse after autologous stem cell transplantation, and brentuximab vedotin exposure varied. This material consisted of peripheral blood mononuclear cells (PBMCs), taken at baseline. These receptors were collected from a human donor with classical Hodgkin lymphoma.

V gene TRBV6-6 combines with J gene TRBJ1-4, with D possibly TRBD1 on 5 matching bases. The length of the CDR3 is 16 residues. From germline, CDR1 is MNHNY and CDR2 SVGAGI (reference sequence). Trimming stripped 0 bases from V and 8 bases from J, with 16 bases between. CDR3 in DNA: TGTGCCAGCAGTTACTCTCGGGCCAGGGAAGGGGAAAAACTGTTTTTT. It specifies CASSYSRAREGEKLFF.

This clone was counted a few times. The chain carries TRBV4-3 and TRBJ1-2; TRBD1 agrees at 8 bases. Germline lookup yields CDR1 LGHNA and CDR2 YSLEER. Trimming removed 3 bases from V and 8 bases from J; junction bases left unmatched: 8. The CDR3 totals 14 residues. The CDR3 DNA sequence: TGCGCCAGCAGCCAGGACAGGGAGGCACGCGGCTACACCTTC. It encodes CASSQDREARGYTF.

This clone has only one observation. V and J are TRBV6-1 and TRBJ1-1, with TRBD1 as a possible D gene (5 bases). Trimming left V 7 bases short and J 6 bases short, with 15 bases between. CDR1 is MNHNS, CDR2 SASEGT, per germline. The CDR3 loop spans 13 amino acids. The CDR3 sequence is CASKGAGGSEAFF. The CDR3 bases are TGTGCCAGCAAAGGGGCGGGTGGATCTGAAGCTTTCTTT.

Only a few counts were recorded for this clone. The V and J genes are TRBV28 and TRBJ1-5; D is unresolved. The CDR3 extends over 13 amino acids. Trimming pared 7 bases from V and 7 bases from J, leaving 14 bases between. Germline CDR1 MDHEN, CDR2 SYDVKM. The CDR3 nucleotides are TGTGCCAGCACCCTACAAGTTACGCAGCCCCAGCATTTT. Its protein is CASTLQVTQPQHF.

The chain carries TRBV4-2 and TRBJ1-4, with 8 bases lining up with TRBD1. This CDR3 spans 17 amino acids. Germline values: CDR1 LGHNA, CDR2 YNFKEQ. V was pared by 0 bases and J by 8 bases, with 11 bases of the junction left unmatched. The CDR3 reads CASSQDKYRGDGEKLFF. The CDR3 DNA reads as TGTGCCAGCAGCCAAGATAAGTACAGGGGGGATGGAGAAAAACTGTTTTTT.

The chain combines TRBV6-5 with TRBJ2-2; unclear D gene. The V and J ends lost 8 bases and 4 bases respectively, with 14 bases between them. Germline CDR1 reads MNHEY; CDR2 reads SVGAGI. This CDR3 is 14 amino acids long. The CDR3 region is CASYKGSFTGELFF. The CDR3 bases are TGTGCCAGCTACAAAGGAAGTTTCACCGGGGAGCTGTTTTTT.

The CDR3 is CASSVRGNTEAFF. The CDR3 region has the DNA TGTGCCAGCAGCGTCAGGGGGAACACTGAAGCTTTCTTT. The rearrangement joins TRBV9 to TRBJ1-1, with D possibly matching TRBD1 (6 bases). Deletions cut 2 bases from V and 1 base from J, with 6 bases between. The CDR3 spans 13 residues. Germline V gives CDR1 SGDLS, CDR2 YYNGEE.

This sequence joins TRBV19 and TRBJ1-2, with 7 bases identical to TRBD1. CDR3 size: 14 residues. Germline V gene data show CDR1 as LNHDA and CDR2 as SQIVND (reference sequence). Trimming at V came to 5 bases and at J to 5 bases, leaving 8 bases not matched to a gene. The CDR3 DNA reads as TGTGCCAGTAGTCCGGACAGGTCCTCGTATGGCTACACCTTC. Its translation: CASSPDRSSYGYTF.

The chain couples TRBV7-2 to TRBJ2-2, with D perhaps TRBD1 or TRBD2 (5 bases each). Trimming took off 5 bases at V and 0 bases at J, with 13 bases between the two ends. Germline V CDR1 and CDR2: SGHTA, FQGNSA. This CDR3 has 16 amino acids. This CDR3 reads CASSPLQGANTGELFF. CDR3 bases: TGTGCCAGCAGCCCCCTGCAGGGAGCGAACACCGGGGAGCTGTTTTTT. The complete variable domain, with remaining parts taken from reference TRBV7-2 and TRBJ2-2, reads GAGVSQSPSNKVTEKGKDVELRCDPISGHTALYWYRQSLGQGLEFLIYFQGNSAPDKSGLPSDRFSAERTGGSVSTLTIQRTQQEDSAVYLCASSPLQGANTGELFFGEGSRLTVL.

The chain employs TRBV18 and TRBJ1-1; D remains unclear. The germline V gene has CDR1 KGHSH and CDR2 LQKENI. This CDR3 has 11 residues. Trimming took 3 bases from V and 5 from J, leaving 4 bases between them. The CDR3 DNA reads as TGTGCCAGCTCACCGGGGACTGAAGCTTTCTTT. As protein: CASSPGTEAFF.

This clone appeared once. This chain joins TRBV6-5 and TRBJ1-1; 9 positions match TRBD1. In germline, CDR1 is MNHEY, CDR2 SVGAGI. This CDR3 is 14 amino acids long. The ends lost 4 bases at V and 9 bases at J; junction bases unmatched: 9. CDR3 DNA: TGTGCCAGCAGTTTTTGGACAGGGGTCCATCAAGCTTTCTTT. Encoded protein: CASSFWTGVHQAFF.

This chain links TRBV4-3 with TRBJ2-1; no definite D call. The V end was cut by 5 bases, the J end by 6 bases, with 8 bases between. The germline gives CDR1 LGHNA, CDR2 YSLEER. This CDR3 has 12 residues. CDR3 sequence: CASSSPSNEQFF. DNA for the CDR3: TGCGCCAGCAGCTCCCCTAGCAATGAGCAGTTCTTC.

The chain is built from TRBV7-2 and TRBJ2-3, with 11 bases that match TRBD2. Unmatched junction bases numbered 9, after V lost 0 bases and J lost 4 bases. The CDR3 has 18 residues. Per the germline V gene, CDR1 is SGHTA and CDR2 is FQGNSA. CDR3 coding DNA: TGTGCCAGCAGCTTAGCCACCTTAGCGGGGGGGCAATCAGATACGCAGTATTTT. Translation gives CASSLATLAGGQSDTQYF.

V usage is TRBV7-9 and J usage is TRBJ2-5; 12 positions match TRBD2. Germline V lookup: CDR1 SEHNR, CDR2 FQNEAQ (reference sequence). The CDR3 extends over 19 amino acids. Trimming cost V 5 bases and J 3 bases; bases outside gene matches: 16. CDR3 DNA sequence: TGTGCCAGCAGCCGGGGGCGACTAGCGGGGGCGTTGGGGGAAGAGACCCAGTACTTC. Protein product: CASSRGRLAGALGEETQYF.

The chain combines TRBV10-1 with TRBJ1-5; D perhaps matches TRBD1 (6 bases). CDR1 is WNHNN, CDR2 SYGVQD, per germline (reference sequence). This CDR3 has 22 residues. V lost 11 bases, J lost 1 base, and 39 bases lay in between. This CDR3 reads CAEDSDRQRSYSARVSNQPQHF. CDR3 nucleotides: TGCGCCGAAGATTCTGACAGGCAGCGCTCCTATAGCGCTCGGGTGAGCAATCAGCCCCAGCATTTT.

The rearrangement uses TRBV4-3 and TRBJ2-7; D not resolved. The CDR3 has 13 amino acids. The germline V and J ends were trimmed by 0 bases and 0 bases, with 3 bases remaining between them. The germline V gene encodes CDR1 LGHNA and CDR2 YSLEER. The CDR3 DNA reads as TGCGCCAGCAGCCAAGAGTACTCCTACGAGCAGTACTTC. It codes for CASSQEYSYEQYF.